The rows below give T cell receptor beta chains drawn from one sample of a study of blood T cells in healthy people across ages. TCRdb reprocessed the 5' RACE reads via MiXCR and lists one record per CDR3 protein. The table includes about 2 million distinct CDR3 sequences, approximately 50% detected once. The specimen sequenced was blood. The receptors were sampled from a woman aged 35 to 49 in good health. The CDR3 runs from the conserved cysteine through the conserved F or W. The D gene is left open where the match is weak. The listing skips clone size in some rows; elsewhere it reads once, few, many or a size class.

-	-	TRBV3-1	TRBJ2-5	TGTGCCAGCAGCCCGATGACTGGCGGTAATGAGCAGTACTTC	CASSPMTGGNEQYF
few	TRBD2	TRBV27	TRBJ2-1	TGTGCCAGCAGTTTCCTATTAGGCGGGGGGGGATACAATGAGCAGTTCTTC	CASSFLLGGGGYNEQFF
-	-	TRBV7-2	TRBJ2-1	-	CASSLLWAGGNLQRFF
few	TRBD1	TRBV27	TRBJ2-5	TGTGCCAGCAGTTTAAGGGGTAGGGGGCTGCAAGAGACCCAGTACTTC	CASSLRGRGLQETQYF
few	-	TRBV28	TRBJ1-5	TGTGCCAGCAGGCCATTGAGGGTAAGCAATCAGCCCCAGCATTTT	CASRPLRVSNQPQHF
few	-	TRBV7-8	TRBJ1-2	TGTGCCAGCAGCGCGACAGGACCTAACTATGGCTACACCTTC	CASSATGPNYGYTF
-	TRBD2	TRBV20-1	TRBJ2-3	TGCAGTGCTAGGGCATCTAGCGGGAGGGCCACAGATACGCAGTATTTT	CSARASSGRATDTQYF
many	TRBD1	TRBV12-3/TRBV12-4	TRBJ1-5	TGTGCCAGCAGTCGACAGGGGAATCAGCCCCAGCATTTT	CASSRQGNQPQHF
-	-	TRBV6-5	TRBJ2-1	TGTGCCAGCAGTTACTCATTGGGGCGGACGAATGAGCAGTTCTTC	CASSYSLGRTNEQFF
-	-	TRBV6-2/TRBV6-3	TRBJ1-2	TGTGCCAGCAGTTTTTGGACAGCGGCAAACTATGGCTACACCTTC	CASSFWTAANYGYTF
-	TRBD1	TRBV28	TRBJ2-1	TGTGCCAGCAGTATCAGGGGGCGAGAGCAGTTCTTC	CASSIRGREQFF
-	TRBD1	TRBV11-2	TRBJ1-6	TGTGCCAGCAGCTTGGCCGGCACAGGGGAACCACCCCTCCACTTT	CASSLAGTGEPPLHF
many	TRBD2	TRBV7-7	TRBJ2-3	TGTGCCAGCAGCCAAGGACTAGCGGGAGCAGATACGCAGTATTTT	CASSQGLAGADTQYF
few	TRBD2	TRBV4-1	TRBJ2-1	TGCGCGGCAGCCCCCCGGGACTACCAATACAATGAGCAGTTCTTC	CAAAPRDYQYNEQFF
-	TRBD1	TRBV28	TRBJ2-5	TGTGCCAGCAGTCTCCCGGACAGGGGGGATCAAGAGACCCAGTACTTC	CASSLPDRGDQETQYF
few	TRBD1	TRBV3-1	TRBJ2-5	TGTGCCAGCAGCCAAGATATTCGGACAGGGAAAAGTGCGCAGTACTTC	CASSQDIRTGKSAQYF
once	TRBD2	TRBV11-2	TRBJ2-2	TGTGCCAGCAGCACCCTGTGGGGGGGGAACACCGGGGAGCTGTTTTTT	CASSTLWGGNTGELFF
-	TRBD1	TRBV29-1	TRBJ2-7	TGCAGCGTCGCGACAGGGATCGACGAGCAGTACTTC	CSVATGIDEQYF
-	-	TRBV20-1	TRBJ2-7	TGCAGTGCCCCCCGGAGTGCGGGGGCAGCCTACGAGCAGTACTTC	CSAPRSAGAAYEQYF
-	-	TRBV5-1	TRBJ2-2	TGCGCCAGCAGCCGGGGCAGCGCGAACACCGGGGAGCTGTTTTTT	CASSRGSANTGELFF
few	-	TRBV7-2	TRBJ2-4	TGTGCCAGCAGCTTAGGGGCAGGGGCGTTAAACATTCAGTACTTC	CASSLGAGALNIQYF
few	-	TRBV6-1	TRBJ2-4	TGTGCCAGCAGTGAAAGGGGGGTAGCCAAAAACATTCAGTACTTC	CASSERGVAKNIQYF
-	-	TRBV6-1	TRBJ1-5	TGTGCCAGCAGACCCACGAGACAGACTAGCAATCAGCCCCAGCATTTT	CASRPTRQTSNQPQHF
-	-	TRBV4-1	TRBJ2-5	TGCGTCAGCAGCCAAGATAGGCGGGGCCAAGAGACCCAGTACTTC	CVSSQDRRGQETQYF
-	TRBD1	TRBV28	TRBJ2-6	TGTGCCAGCAGTCCGGACAGGGGGCGTGGGGCCAACGTCCTGACTTTC	CASSPDRGRGANVLTF
-	-	TRBV28	TRBJ1-2	TGTGCCAGCAGTTACCCTCGGGACGGTGGCTATGGCTACACCTTC	CASSYPRDGGYGYTF
few	-	TRBV6-2/TRBV6-3	TRBJ2-7	TGTGCCAGCAGCCCCGGAGGTGACAGGACCTACGAGCAGTACTTC	CASSPGGDRTYEQYF
-	-	TRBV20-1	TRBJ2-1	TGCAGTGCTAGGAAACCTCAGGGGTTTCAGAATGAGCAGTTCTTC	CSARKPQGFQNEQFF
-	-	TRBV3-1	TRBJ1-5	TGTGCCAGCAGCCAAGATACCTCGCGGCCCCAGCATTTT	CASSQDTSRPQHF
-	-	TRBV7-7	TRBJ2-3	TGTGCTAGCAGCCCCGGCCTCGGCTTCACAGATACGCAGTATTTT	CASSPGLGFTDTQYF
-	-	TRBV28	TRBJ2-1	TGTGCCAGCAGCTATCTCGGCGGTGAGCAGTTCTTC	CASSYLGGEQFF
-	-	TRBV11-2	TRBJ2-3	TGTGCCAGCAGCTTAGTAGTCTACACAGATACGCAGTATTTT	CASSLVVYTDTQYF
many	TRBD1	TRBV6-5	TRBJ2-7	TGTGCCAGCAGTTACACGACAGGGGGAAGCTCCTACGAGCAGTACTTC	CASSYTTGGSSYEQYF
many	TRBD1	TRBV7-2	TRBJ2-1	TGTGCCAGCCGTTCCGGGACAGGGGCCTACAATGAGCAGTTCTTC	CASRSGTGAYNEQFF
-	-	TRBV7-2	TRBJ2-1	TGTGCCAGCAGCGCCCAATCCTACAACGAGCAGTTCTTC	CASSAQSYNEQFF
-	TRBD1	TRBV9	TRBJ2-1	TGTGCCAGCAGCGGAACCGGGACAGGAATATACAATGAGCAGTTCTTC	CASSGTGTGIYNEQFF
few	TRBD2	TRBV20-1	TRBJ2-3	TGCAGTGCTAGAGTACTAGCGGGGTCCACAGATACGCAGTATTTT	CSARVLAGSTDTQYF
few	TRBD2	TRBV11-2	TRBJ2-7	TGTGCCAGCAGCTTAGTGGCGGGAGGTTTCTACGAGCAGTACTTC	CASSLVAGGFYEQYF
-	-	TRBV6-6	TRBJ2-2	TGTGCCAGCCTTTATCAGGGGGGGTCCGGGGAGCTGTTTTTT	CASLYQGGSGELFF
-	-	TRBV9	TRBJ1-2	TGTGCCAGCAGCGTAGTCCCCTCAGGGCTTAACTATGGCTACACCTTC	CASSVVPSGLNYGYTF
-	-	TRBV14	TRBJ2-5	TGTGCCAGCAGCCAAGATGGGCTACAGGGTGAGACCCAGTACTTC	CASSQDGLQGETQYF
many	-	TRBV28	TRBJ1-5	TGTGCCAGCAGTTTTGCCCCTTTTAGAGGGCGGCTCAATCAGCCCCAGCATTTT	CASSFAPFRGRLNQPQHF
few	TRBD2	TRBV4-1	TRBJ2-1	TGCGCCAGCAGGGGAAGCGGGGGCGACTTCAATGAGCAGTTCTTC	CASRGSGGDFNEQFF
-	TRBD1	TRBV7-9	TRBJ1-5	TGTGCCAGCAGCTCCACGGACAGGGGGCCCAATCAGCCCCAGCATTTT	CASSSTDRGPNQPQHF
-	TRBD1	TRBV6-5	TRBJ1-6	TGTGCCAGCAGTCGGCAGGGACAGTATAATTCACCCCTCCACTTT	CASSRQGQYNSPLHF
-	-	TRBV7-2	TRBJ2-3	TGTGCCAGCAGTTCTAGCGCGGCCACAGATACGCGGTATTTT	CASSSSAATDTRYF